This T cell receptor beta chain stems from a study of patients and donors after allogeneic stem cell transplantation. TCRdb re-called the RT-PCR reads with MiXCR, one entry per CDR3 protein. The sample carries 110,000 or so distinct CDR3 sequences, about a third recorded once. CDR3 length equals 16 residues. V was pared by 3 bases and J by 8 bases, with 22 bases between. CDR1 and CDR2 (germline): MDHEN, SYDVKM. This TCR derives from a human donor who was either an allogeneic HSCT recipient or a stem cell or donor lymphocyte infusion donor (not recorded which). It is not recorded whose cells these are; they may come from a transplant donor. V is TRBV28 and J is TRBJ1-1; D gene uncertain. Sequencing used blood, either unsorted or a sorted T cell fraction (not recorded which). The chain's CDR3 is CASSFPIPGGPKEAFF. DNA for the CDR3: TGTGCCAGCAGTTTCCCTATACCGGGAGGGCCCAAAGAAGCTTTCTTT.